One and the same sample provided the 16 T cell receptor beta chains below, sequenced in a study of human T cells and chemical hapten exposure. Each CDR3 protein is one row after TCRdb ran MiXCR on the RACE reads. The data show approximately 80,000 distinct CDR3 sequences, around 9.6% seen once. Time point defined: patch test 2, 6 weeks after DPC sensitization. Treatment described: therapeutic diphenylcyclopropenone sensitization with weekly scalp DPC. The material was whole blood, obtained in connection with sensitization to the hapten diphenylcyclopropenone (DPC). The receptors stem from a woman aged 30 to 39 with alopecia areata. Some clones in this sample may be carry-over from other donors' samples.

This clonotype occurred many times. This chain joins TRBV24-1 and TRBJ2-3; 7 nucleotides align to TRBD2. Germline CDR1 is KGHDR and CDR2 is SFDVKD. CDR3 size: 15 residues. The junction had 7 bases not matched to a gene; V was cut back by 4 bases and J by 4 bases. CDR3 DNA sequence: TGTGCCACCAGTGACTCCGGGACTATCTCAGATACGCAGTATTTT. Protein: CATSDSGTISDTQYF.

The chain joins TRBV5-1 to TRBJ1-1, with 8 positions matching TRBD1. After removal of 4 bases from V and 0 bases from J, the junction contained 5 bases not matched to a gene. CDR3 length: 15 residues. Germline values: CDR1 SGHRS, CDR2 YFSETQ. The CDR3 loop is CASSEGDRMNTEAFF. The DNA of the CDR3 is TGCGCCAGCAGCGAAGGGGACAGGATGAACACTGAAGCTTTCTTT.

This clonotype was observed many times. The CDR3 DNA sequence: TGTGCCAGCAGCAAAGACCGACTAGCGGGGAACAATGAGCAGTTCTTC. It is translated as CASSKDRLAGNNEQFF. This chain links TRBV7-2 with TRBJ2-1; 11 nucleotides agree with TRBD2. V was pared by 5 bases and J by 5 bases, with 8 bases of the junction left unmatched. Per the germline V gene, CDR1 is SGHTA and CDR2 is FQGNSA. CDR3 length equals 16 residues. Based on the CDR3 plus reference TRBV7-2 and TRBJ2-1, the full variable domain is GAGVSQSPSNKVTEKGKDVELRCDPISGHTALYWYRQSLGQGLEFLIYFQGNSAPDKSGLPSDRFSAERTGGSVSTLTIQRTQQEDSAVYLCASSKDRLAGNNEQFFGPGTRLTVL.

The chain combines TRBV28 with TRBJ2-4; D not certain. This CDR3 spans 16 amino acids. Germline CDR1 and CDR2: MDHEN and SYDVKM. V lost 6 bases to trimming and J lost 0 bases, with 15 bases between them. Written as DNA, the CDR3 is TGTGCCAGCAGGTCCCATCGGACGTTAGCCAAAAACATTCAGTACTTC. It codes for CASRSHRTLAKNIQYF.

This clonotype was seen many times. The rearrangement joins TRBV29-1 to TRBJ1-1; unclear D gene. Germline loops: CDR1 SQVTM, CDR2 ANQGSEA. The CDR3 covers 13 residues. V was shortened by 5 bases and J by 3 bases, with 13 bases between the two germline ends. In nucleotides, the CDR3 is TGCAGCGTTACTAATCATGGTTACACTGAAGCTTTCTTT. The encoded protein is CSVTNHGYTEAFF.

The rearrangement uses TRBV20-1 and TRBJ1-1; 7 bases line up with TRBD1. This CDR3 is 14 amino acids long. Per the germline V gene, CDR1 is DFQATT and CDR2 is SNEGSKA (reference sequence). With V trimmed by 1 base and J by 8 bases, 10 bases remained unmatched. CDR3 DNA: TGCAGTGCTAGAGTGACAGGGAAGGAATCGGAAGCTTTCTTT. Its translation: CSARVTGKESEAFF.

This clonotype was counted ten times or more. The chain carries TRBV14 and TRBJ1-3, with a tentative D call TRBD1 (5 bases). CDR1 and CDR2 (germline): SGHDN, FVKESK. With 0 bases removed from V and 3 bases from J, the gap between germline ends came to 12 bases. The CDR3 extends over 16 amino acids. In DNA form, the CDR3 reads TGTGCCAGCAGCCAAGAAGGGAGGGGCTATGGAAACACCATATATTTT. This encodes CASSQEGRGYGNTIYF.

This clonotype was counted at least ten times. This chain connects TRBV29-1 to TRBJ2-7; D is uncertain. V shed 1 base and J shed 3 bases, with 10 bases lying between them. Per germline, CDR1 SQVTM and CDR2 ANQGSEA. The length of the CDR3 is 13 residues. The CDR3 DNA reads as TGCAGCGTTGAAGTTTTAGGATTCTACGAGCAGTACTTC. Its protein is CSVEVLGFYEQYF.

V is TRBV9 and J is TRBJ1-2; D possibly corresponds to TRBD1 (6 bases). The CDR3 covers 14 residues. Looked up from germline, CDR1 is SGDLS and CDR2 is YYNGEE. Trimming removed 3 bases at V and 5 bases at J, with 14 bases between. The CDR3 DNA reads TGTGCCAGCAGCGCCACGACAGGCACTTATGGCTACACCTTC. This gives the protein CASSATTGTYGYTF. Full variable domain (outside the CDR3, taken from reference TRBV9 and TRBJ1-2): DSGVTQTPKHLITATGQRVTLRCSPRSGDLSVYWYQQSLDQGLQFLIQYYNGEERAKGNILERFSAQQFPDLHSELNLSSLELGDSALYFCASSATTGTYGYTFGSGTRLTVV.

In this sample, this clonotype turned up many times. This chain joins TRBV6-2 or TRBV6-3 and TRBJ1-5, with D possibly TRBD1 on 6 matching bases. V lost 6 bases and J lost 6, with 15 bases in between. The CDR3 consists of 14 residues. Per germline, CDR1 MNHEY and CDR2 SVGEGT. This CDR3 is CASSGSRGGQPQHF. CDR3 nucleotide sequence: TGTGCCAGCAGCGGGAGCAGAGGGGGTCAGCCCCAGCATTTT.

In this sample, this clonotype turned up a few times. The V and J genes are TRBV3-1 and TRBJ2-7, with D hard to call. Germline values: CDR1 LGHDT, CDR2 YNNKEL (reference sequence). CDR3 length equals 14 residues. V was clipped by 0 bases and J by 2 bases, with 8 bases between them. The CDR3 region is CASSQDLGAYEQYF. CDR3 in DNA: TGTGCCAGCAGCCAAGATCTTGGGGCCTACGAGCAGTACTTC.

The chain links TRBV2 to TRBJ2-7; D might be TRBD1 (6 bases). CDR3 length equals 11 residues. Germline CDR1 is SNHLY and CDR2 is FYNNEI. V was cut by 6 bases and J by 13 bases, with 16 bases left in between. DNA for the CDR3: TGTGCCAGCAGATACGAACAGGGTCCTTACTTC. Encoded protein: CASRYEQGPYF.

The DNA for the CDR3 is TGTGCCAGCACCCTAGGGGGGAACACTGAAGCTTTCTTT. This sequence encodes CASTLGGNTEAFF. V is TRBV25-1 and J is TRBJ1-1, with D perhaps TRBD1 (6 bases). CDR1 and CDR2 (germline): MGHDK, SYGVNS. V lost 7 bases and J 1 base, leaving 10 bases between the germline ends. This CDR3 contains 13 residues.

This clonotype occurred many times. The chain links TRBV7-8 to TRBJ2-5, with D possibly matching TRBD2 (5 bases). V was trimmed by 6 bases and J by 5 bases, leaving 19 bases between them. The CDR3 runs to 15 residues. Germline-derived CDR1 and CDR2 are SGHVS and FQNEAQ. CDR3 sequence (DNA): TGTGCCAGCAGTTTGACGGGTCTAGCAGGCGAGACCCAGTACTTC. Translation gives CASSLTGLAGETQYF.

This clonotype was counted a few times. J is TRBJ1-1 and V is TRBV11-1; 9 nucleotides match TRBD1. CDR3 length equals 14 residues. From germline, CDR1 is SGHAT and CDR2 FQDESV (reference sequence). Trimming at V came to 5 bases and at J to 5 bases, leaving 6 bases not matched to a gene. CDR3 DNA: TGTGCCAGCAGCCGGAGTGACAGGGGGACTGAAGCTTTCTTT. Translated, it gives CASSRSDRGTEAFF. Supplemented by reference TRBV11-1 and TRBJ1-1, the full variable domain reads EAEVAQSPRYKITEKSQAVAFWCDPISGHATLYWYRQILGQGPELLVQFQDESVVDDSQLPKDRFSAERLKGVDSTLKIQPAELGDSAMYLCASSRSDRGTEAFFGQGTRLTVV.

In the case of this clonotype: Being one base from a much bigger clone, this may be a read error. J is TRBJ1-6 and V is TRBV12-3 or TRBV12-4; D gene unclear. This CDR3 contains 17 residues. The CDR3 nucleotides are TGTGCCAGCAGTTTATCGGCGCCAAACTCCTATAATACACCCCTCCACTTT. Its protein is CASSLSAPNSYNTPLHF.